Following are 25 T cell receptor beta chains from one sample sequenced in a study of control samples from healthy donors and cancer patients. The protocol was immunoSEQ multiplex PCR, while the TCRdb copy is restricted to in-frame clones and leaves out a portion. The sample has fewer than 200,000 clones, 93% seen once. Specimen: blood. These receptors all stem from a woman aged 55-69 years in good health.

The V call is TRBV4-3, the J call TRBJ1-2, with 9 nucleotides matching TRBD1. V dropped 5 bases and J dropped 4; count of bases not matched to a gene: 8. The CDR3 loop spans 15 amino acids. Germline values: CDR1 LGHNA, CDR2 YSLEER. In nucleotides, the CDR3 is TGCGCCAGCAGCACGGGGACAGGGAATCCCTATGGCTACACCTTC. This encodes CASSTGTGNPYGYTF.

The genes are TRBV19 and TRBJ1-1; D call uncertain. Germline V gene sequence: CDR1 LNHDA, CDR2 SQIVND (reference sequence). Trimming pared 3 bases from V and 0 bases from J, leaving 8 bases between. CDR3 length equals 14 residues. The chain's CDR3 is CASSIQSMNTEAFF. CDR3 DNA: TGTGCCAGTAGTATCCAATCGATGAACACTGAAGCTTTCTTT.

The genes are TRBV21-1 and TRBJ2-4; the listed D gene, TRBD2, was not tested against the DNA. TRBV21-1 is deemed a pseudogene. This CDR3 region has 18 residues. The CDR3 loop reads CASSIPLSGGVSKNIQYF. The CDR3 DNA reads as TGTGCCAGCAGCATCCCTCTAAGCGGGGGGGTCTCCAAAAACATTCAGTACTTC.

The chain joins TRBV18 to TRBJ1-4; tentative D call: TRBD1 (5 bases). The CDR3 length is 16 residues. V gave up 3 bases and J gave up 4 bases, with 15 bases separating them. Germline V CDR1 and CDR2: KGHSH, LQKENI. CDR3 residues: CASSPAGTGNNEKLFF. In DNA, the CDR3 is TGTGCCAGCTCACCCGCCGGGACGGGGAATAATGAAAAACTGTTTTTT.

The chain employs TRBV2 and TRBJ1-1, with TRBD1 identical over 9 bases. CDR1 SNHLY and CDR2 FYNNEI come from the germline V gene. The CDR3 totals 14 residues. Trimming cost V 6 bases and J 1 base; bases outside gene matches: 3. CDR3 in DNA: TGTGCCAGCAGGAGACAGGGGGGGAACACTGAAGCTTTCTTT. Protein product: CASRRQGGNTEAFF.

V and J are TRBV10-3 and TRBJ1-2; a possible D gene is TRBD1 (5 bases). The CDR3 has 14 amino acids. V gave up 8 bases and J gave up 1 base, with 14 bases separating them. CDR1 and CDR2 (germline): ENHRY, SYGVKD. The CDR3: CAIGDPSINYGYTF. CDR3 sequence (DNA): TGTGCCATCGGGGACCCCTCAATTAACTATGGCTACACCTTC.

The V call is TRBV3-1 (or the pseudogene TRBV3-2), the J call TRBJ2-3; D is possibly TRBD2 (7 bases). The CDR3 length is 14 residues. Looked up from germline, CDR1 is LGHDT and CDR2 is YNNKEL (reference sequence). The V end lost 4 bases, the J end lost 6 bases, and 14 bases lay between the germline ends. CDR3 nucleotides: TGTGCCAGCAGCCTAGGTGGGGGGGGCGATACGCAGTATTTT. Amino acid sequence: CASSLGGGGDTQYF.

This clone came up a few times. The chain is built from TRBV5-4 and TRBJ1-2; 7 nucleotides line up with TRBD1. The CDR3 is made up of 14 amino acids. Germline V lookup: CDR1 SGHNT, CDR2 YYREEE (reference sequence). Trimming took 4 bases from V and 4 from J; bases not matched to a gene: 7. The CDR3 spells CASSPGQATYGYTF. DNA for the CDR3: TGTGCCAGCAGCCCCGGACAGGCGACCTATGGCTACACCTTC.

This rearrangement joins TRBV12-3 or TRBV12-4 to TRBJ1-1, with TRBD1 as a possible D gene (5 bases). The CDR3 sequence is 12 residues long. The germline V and J ends were trimmed by 1 base and 10 bases, with 10 bases remaining between them. CDR3 sequence: CASSLVVGGAFF. The CDR3 bases are TGTGCCAGCAGTTTAGTTGTCGGGGGAGCTTTCTTT.

The chain combines TRBV10-3 with TRBJ2-7; TRBD1 matches 7 bases. With V trimmed by 6 bases and J by 5 bases, 4 bases remained unmatched. This CDR3 has 12 amino acids. Germline V gene sequence: CDR1 ENHRY, CDR2 SYGVKD. In DNA, the CDR3 is TGTGCCATCAGACCAGGACAGGACGAGCAGTACTTC. It is translated as CAIRPGQDEQYF.

As regards this clone: The junction departs from the called germline gene at one end, perhaps through a read error. The gene calls are TRBV5-6 and TRBJ1-1; 7 bases agree with TRBD1. This CDR3 contains 14 residues. The germline CDR1 and CDR2 sequences are SGHDT and YYEEEE. The chain's CDR3 is CASRETQGNSEAFF. The CDR3, as DNA: TGTGCCAGCAGAGAGACACAGGGGAACTCTGAAGCTTTCTTT.

The genes are TRBV2 and TRBJ1-2; 10 nucleotides align to TRBD1. J lost 1 base, V lost 10 bases, and 6 bases had no gene match. Germline V lookup: CDR1 SNHLY, CDR2 FYNNEI. This CDR3 region has 14 residues. CDR3 sequence: CATQGQGFNYGYTF. CDR3 sequence (DNA): TGTGCCACACAGGGACAGGGGTTTAACTATGGCTACACCTTC.

V usage is TRBV11-2 and J usage is TRBJ2-1; D unclear. With 3 bases removed from V and 7 bases from J, the gap between germline ends came to 10 bases. The CDR3 sequence is 13 residues long. Germline V gene lookup returns CDR1 SGHAT and CDR2 FQNNGV. The CDR3: CASSFDRNNEQFF. CDR3 in DNA: TGTGCCAGCAGCTTCGATCGCAATAATGAGCAGTTCTTC.

This clone is a singleton in its sample. The chain combines TRBV7-2 with TRBJ2-3; D is unresolved. Germline values: CDR1 SGHTA, CDR2 FQGNSA. This CDR3 has 12 residues. V was trimmed by 1 base and J by 5 bases, leaving 4 bases between them. CDR3 residues: CASSLEKDTQYF. The CDR3 nucleotides are TGTGCCAGCAGCTTAGAGAAAGATACGCAGTATTTT.

This clone showed up just a few times. The CDR3 loop reads CASSLIPFGQMVGTEAFF. The CDR3 region has the DNA TGTGCCAGCAGCTTAATACCCTTTGGACAGATGGTTGGCACTGAAGCTTTCTTT. This sequence joins TRBV7-3 and TRBJ1-1, with D perhaps matching TRBD1 (6 bases). CDR1 and CDR2 (germline): SGHTA, FQGTGA. V dropped 1 base and J dropped 4 bases, with 22 bases sitting between them. The CDR3 runs to 18 residues.

V and J are TRBV5-1 and TRBJ2-5, with 12 bases that match TRBD2. J was trimmed by 12 bases and V by 4 bases; bases with no gene match: 7. The CDR3 runs 13 residues. In germline, CDR1 is SGHRS, CDR2 YFSETQ. CDR3 loop: CASSASGGGSKYF. CDR3 in DNA: TGCGCCAGCAGCGCTAGCGGGGGGGGCTCGAAGTACTTC.

The chain employs TRBV7-7 and TRBJ2-1, with 7 bases identical to TRBD1. The CDR3 is 13 amino acids. Germline CDR1 and CDR2: SSHAT and FNYEAQ (reference sequence). V was clipped by 3 bases and J by 9 bases; unmatched bases: 5. The CDR3 protein is CASSFDRDAEQFF. The CDR3 DNA reads TGTGCCAGCAGCTTCGACAGGGATGCTGAGCAGTTCTTC.

This chain joins TRBV28 and TRBJ1-4; tentative D call: TRBD1 (6 bases). Germline V gives CDR1 MDHEN, CDR2 SYDVKM. Trimming took off 7 bases at V and 4 bases at J, with 13 bases between the two ends. The CDR3 extends over 14 amino acids. The CDR3 here is CASTLGQFNEKLFF. The CDR3 DNA reads as TGTGCCAGCACCTTAGGACAGTTTAATGAAAAACTGTTTTTT. The full variable domain, with the rest looked up from reference TRBV28 and TRBJ1-4, is DVKVTQSSRYLVKRTGEKVFLECVQDMDHENMFWYRQDPGLGLRLIYFSYDVKMKEKGDIPEGYSVSREKKERFSLILESASTNQTSMYLCASTLGQFNEKLFFGSGTQLSVL.

This rearrangement joins TRBV24-1 to TRBJ1-1, with D tentatively TRBD1 (5 bases). Trimming pared 4 bases from V and 4 bases from J, leaving 12 bases between. CDR1 is KGHDR and CDR2 is SFDVKD in the germline V gene. This CDR3 has 14 amino acids. CDR3 nucleotide sequence: TGTGCCACCAGTGACCGGGGACGGATCACTGAAGCTTTCTTT. It is translated as CATSDRGRITEAFF.

The chain has TRBV3-1 (or the pseudogene TRBV3-2) and TRBJ2-3, with a weak D call TRBD2 (6 bases). The germline V gene has CDR1 LGHDT and CDR2 YNNKEL (reference sequence). The CDR3 extends over 15 amino acids. V was pared by 4 bases and J by 4 bases, with 15 bases between. The CDR3 loop is CASSPRGRGADTQYF. The CDR3 region has the DNA TGTGCCAGCAGCCCGAGGGGACGCGGGGCAGATACGCAGTATTTT.

The V gene is TRBV9, the J gene TRBJ1-5, with a possible D match to TRBD1 (6 bases). V was clipped by 2 bases and J by 7 bases, with 16 bases between them. This CDR3 has 15 amino acids. CDR1 is SGDLS, CDR2 YYNGEE, per germline. The CDR3 sequence is CASSVSGTTTQPQHF. CDR3 sequence (DNA): TGTGCCAGCAGCGTCTCCGGGACAACCACCCAGCCCCAGCATTTT.

The rearrangement links TRBV13 to TRBJ2-1; D perhaps matches TRBD1 (5 bases). Germline-derived CDR1 and CDR2 are PRHDT and FYEKMQ (reference sequence). The CDR3 is made up of 14 amino acids. V dropped 7 bases and J dropped 3 bases, with 13 bases sitting between them. CDR3: CASKMRQYYNEQFF. Here the CDR3 DNA reads TGTGCCAGCAAAATGAGACAGTACTACAATGAGCAGTTCTTC.

The count of this clone is one. J is TRBJ1-2 and V is TRBV6-6, with TRBD1 as a possible D gene (6 bases). Between the trimmed V and J ends, which lost 5 bases and 5 bases, there was a span of 12 bases. The CDR3 loop spans 13 amino acids. The V gene's germline CDR1 is MNHNY and CDR2 SVGAGI (reference sequence). The CDR3 protein is CASSDLQGYGYTF. In nucleotides, the CDR3 is TGTGCCAGCAGTGACTTACAGGGATATGGCTACACCTTC.

This sequence joins TRBV3-1 (or the pseudogene TRBV3-2) and TRBJ2-5; a possible D gene is TRBD1 (5 bases). V was pared by 1 base and J by 0 bases, with 12 bases between. CDR1 and CDR2 from the germline V gene are LGHDT and YNNKEL (reference sequence). The CDR3 has 16 residues. CDR3 amino acids: CASSQGLTAYQETQYF. The DNA of the CDR3 is TGTGCCAGCAGCCAAGGGTTGACAGCATACCAAGAGACCCAGTACTTC.

The chain recombines TRBV5-6 with TRBJ1-3; no firm D call. CDR3 length: 16 amino acids. The V and J ends lost 2 bases and 4 bases respectively, with 16 bases between them. Germline V lookup: CDR1 SGHDT, CDR2 YYEEEE. The CDR3 sequence is CASSFDALAGGNTIYF. The CDR3 region has the DNA TGTGCCAGCAGCTTTGACGCCCTGGCCGGAGGAAACACCATATATTTT. Combining the CDR3 with reference TRBV5-6 and TRBJ1-3 gives the whole variable domain DAGVTQSPTHLIKTRGQQVTLRCSPKSGHDTVSWYQQALGQGPQFIFQYYEEEERQRGNFPDRFSGHQFPNYSSELNVNALLLGDSALYLCASSFDALAGGNTIYFGEGSWLTVV.